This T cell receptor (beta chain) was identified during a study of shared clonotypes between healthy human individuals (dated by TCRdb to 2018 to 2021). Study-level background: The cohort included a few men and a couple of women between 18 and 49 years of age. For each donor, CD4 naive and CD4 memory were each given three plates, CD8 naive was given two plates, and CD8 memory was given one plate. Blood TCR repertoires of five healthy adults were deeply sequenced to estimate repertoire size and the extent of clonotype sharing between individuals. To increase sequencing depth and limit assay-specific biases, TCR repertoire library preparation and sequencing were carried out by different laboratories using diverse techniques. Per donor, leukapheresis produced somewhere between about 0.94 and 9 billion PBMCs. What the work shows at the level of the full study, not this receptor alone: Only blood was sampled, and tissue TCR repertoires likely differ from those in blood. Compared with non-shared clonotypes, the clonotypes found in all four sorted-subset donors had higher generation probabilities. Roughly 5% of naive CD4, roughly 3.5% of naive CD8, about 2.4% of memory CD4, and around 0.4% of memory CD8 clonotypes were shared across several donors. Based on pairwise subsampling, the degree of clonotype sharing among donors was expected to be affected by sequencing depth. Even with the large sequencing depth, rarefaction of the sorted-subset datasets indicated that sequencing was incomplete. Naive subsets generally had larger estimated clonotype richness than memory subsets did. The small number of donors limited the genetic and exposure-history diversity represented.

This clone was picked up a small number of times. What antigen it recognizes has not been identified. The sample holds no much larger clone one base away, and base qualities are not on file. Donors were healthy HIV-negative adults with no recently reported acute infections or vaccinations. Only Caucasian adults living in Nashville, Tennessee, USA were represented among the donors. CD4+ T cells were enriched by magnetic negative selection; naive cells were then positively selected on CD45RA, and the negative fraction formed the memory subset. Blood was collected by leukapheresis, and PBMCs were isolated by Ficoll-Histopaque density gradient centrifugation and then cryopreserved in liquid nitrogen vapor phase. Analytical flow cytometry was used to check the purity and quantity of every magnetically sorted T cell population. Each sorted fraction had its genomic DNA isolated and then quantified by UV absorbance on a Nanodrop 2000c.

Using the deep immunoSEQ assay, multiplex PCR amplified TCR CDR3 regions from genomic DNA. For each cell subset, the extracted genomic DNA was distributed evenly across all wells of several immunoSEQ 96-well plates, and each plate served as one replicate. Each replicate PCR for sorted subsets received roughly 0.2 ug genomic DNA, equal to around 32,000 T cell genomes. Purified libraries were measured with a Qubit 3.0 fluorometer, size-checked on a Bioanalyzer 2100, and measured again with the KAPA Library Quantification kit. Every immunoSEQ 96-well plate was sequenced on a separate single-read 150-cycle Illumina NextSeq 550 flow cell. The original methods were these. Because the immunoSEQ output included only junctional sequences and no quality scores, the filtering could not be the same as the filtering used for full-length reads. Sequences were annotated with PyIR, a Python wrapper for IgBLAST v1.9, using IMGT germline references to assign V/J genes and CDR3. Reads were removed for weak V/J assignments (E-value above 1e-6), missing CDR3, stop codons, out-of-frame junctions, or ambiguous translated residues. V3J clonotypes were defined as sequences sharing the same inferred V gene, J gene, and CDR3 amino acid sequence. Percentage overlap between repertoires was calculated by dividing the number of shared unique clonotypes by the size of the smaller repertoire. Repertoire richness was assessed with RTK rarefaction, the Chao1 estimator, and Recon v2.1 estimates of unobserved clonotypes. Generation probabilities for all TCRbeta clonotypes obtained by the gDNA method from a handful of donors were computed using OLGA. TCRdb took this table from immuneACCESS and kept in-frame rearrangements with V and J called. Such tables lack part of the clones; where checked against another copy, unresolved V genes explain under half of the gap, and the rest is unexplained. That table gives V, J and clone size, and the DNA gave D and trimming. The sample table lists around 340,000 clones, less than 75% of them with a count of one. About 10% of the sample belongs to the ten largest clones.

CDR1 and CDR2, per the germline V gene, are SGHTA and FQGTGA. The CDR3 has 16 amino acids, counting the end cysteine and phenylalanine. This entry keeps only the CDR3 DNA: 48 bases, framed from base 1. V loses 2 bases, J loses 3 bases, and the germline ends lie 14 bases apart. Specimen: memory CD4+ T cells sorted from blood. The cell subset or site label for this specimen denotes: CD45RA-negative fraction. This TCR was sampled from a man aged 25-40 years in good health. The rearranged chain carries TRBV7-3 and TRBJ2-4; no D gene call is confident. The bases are TGTGCCAGCAGCTTAGGTGGCAGTTTAGGCAAAAACATTCAGTACTTC. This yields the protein CASSLGGSLGKNIQYF.